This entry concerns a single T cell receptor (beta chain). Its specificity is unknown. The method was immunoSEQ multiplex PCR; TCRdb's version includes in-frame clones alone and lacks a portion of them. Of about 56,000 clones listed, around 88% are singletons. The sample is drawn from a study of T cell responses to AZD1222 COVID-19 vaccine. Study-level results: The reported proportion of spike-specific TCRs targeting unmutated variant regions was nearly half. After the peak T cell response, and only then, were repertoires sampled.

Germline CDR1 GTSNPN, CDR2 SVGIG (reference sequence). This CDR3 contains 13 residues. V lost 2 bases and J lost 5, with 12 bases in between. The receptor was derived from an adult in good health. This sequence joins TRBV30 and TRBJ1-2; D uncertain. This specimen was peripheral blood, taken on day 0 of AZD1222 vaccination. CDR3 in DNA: TGTGCCTGGAGTTTGGGAGGCCTATATGGCTACACCTTC. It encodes CAWSLGGLYGYTF.